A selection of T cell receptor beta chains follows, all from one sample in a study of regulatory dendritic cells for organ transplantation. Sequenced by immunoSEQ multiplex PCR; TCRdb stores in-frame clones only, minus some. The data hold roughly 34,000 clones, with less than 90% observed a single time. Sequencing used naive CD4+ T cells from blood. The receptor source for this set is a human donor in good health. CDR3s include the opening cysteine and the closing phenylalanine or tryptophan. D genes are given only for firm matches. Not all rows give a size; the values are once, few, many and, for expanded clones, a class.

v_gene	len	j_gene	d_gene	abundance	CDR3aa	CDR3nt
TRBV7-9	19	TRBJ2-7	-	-	CASSFSPGSSRDVRYEQYF	TGTGCCAGCAGCTTCAGCCCAGGATCCTCCCGGGACGTCCGATACGAGCAGTACTTC
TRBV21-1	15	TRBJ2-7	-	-	CASSKIQIVCYEQYF	TGTGCCAGCAGCAAAATTCAGATAGTTTGCTACGAGCAGTACTTC
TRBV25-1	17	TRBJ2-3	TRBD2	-	CASSEISMTSGRDTQYF	TGTGCCAGCAGTGAGATCTCGATGACTAGCGGGAGAGATACGCAGTATTTT
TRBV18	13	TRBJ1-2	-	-	CASSPRQVNGYTF	TGTGCCAGCTCACCGCGGCAGGTTAACGGCTACACCTTC
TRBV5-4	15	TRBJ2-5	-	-	CASSRGQPGQETQYF	TGTGCCAGCAGCCGAGGACAGCCGGGCCAAGAGACCCAGTACTTC
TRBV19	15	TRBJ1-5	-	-	CATTLGAGSNQPQHF	TGTGCCACCACCTTGGGGGCCGGAAGCAATCAGCCCCAGCATTTT
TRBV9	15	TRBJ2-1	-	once	CASSVGDNLYNEQFF	TGTGCCAGCAGCGTAGGGGACAACCTATACAATGAGCAGTTCTTC
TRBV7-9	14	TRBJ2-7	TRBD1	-	CASSGPDRAYEQYF	TGTGCCAGCAGCGGGCCCGACAGGGCCTACGAGCAGTACTTC
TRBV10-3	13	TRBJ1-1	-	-	CAISELDGTEAFF	TGTGCCATCAGTGAGCTAGACGGCACTGAAGCTTTCTTT
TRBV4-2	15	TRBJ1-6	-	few	CASSQLGEGSPPLHF	TGTGCCAGCAGCCAATTGGGGGAAGGGAGCCCACCCCTCCACTTT
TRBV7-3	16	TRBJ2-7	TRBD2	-	CARGLAGPDSIYEQYF	TGTGCCAGGGGACTAGCGGGACCCGACTCGATCTACGAGCAGTACTTC
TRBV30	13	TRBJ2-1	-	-	CAATRRSYNEQFF	TGTGCCGCTACCCGCAGGTCCTACAATGAGCAGTTCTTC
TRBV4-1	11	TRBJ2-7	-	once	CARASASEQYF	TGCGCCAGGGCCTCAGCCAGCGAGCAGTACTTC
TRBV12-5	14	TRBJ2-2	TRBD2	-	CASASGGVPGELFF	TGTGCTAGTGCCTCGGGAGGGGTGCCCGGGGAGCTGTTTTTT
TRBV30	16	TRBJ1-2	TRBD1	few	CAWSLPRTGRRYGYTF	TGTGCCTGGAGTCTGCCCCGGACAGGGAGACGCTATGGCTACACCTTC
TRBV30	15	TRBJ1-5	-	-	CAWSEALSNNQPQHF	TGTGCCTGGAGTGAAGCGCTCTCAAACAATCAGCCCCAGCATTTT
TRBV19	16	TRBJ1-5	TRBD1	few	CASSTAHGQGGQPQHF	TGTGCCAGTAGTACGGCGCACGGACAGGGAGGTCAGCCCCAGCATTTT
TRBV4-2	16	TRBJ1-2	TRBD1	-	CASSQGLGTGSYGYTF	TGTGCCAGCAGCCAAGGGTTGGGGACAGGCAGCTATGGCTACACCTTC
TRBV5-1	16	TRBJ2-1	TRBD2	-	CASSRGGSGSPDEQFF	TGCGCCAGCAGCCGCGGAGGTAGCGGGAGCCCTGATGAGCAGTTCTTC
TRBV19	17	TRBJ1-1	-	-	CASSLIGRRSSNTEAFF	TGTGCCAGTAGTTTGATAGGACGTAGGTCATCAAACACTGAAGCTTTCTTT
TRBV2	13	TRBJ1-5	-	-	CASRDRQVQPQHF	TGTGCCAGCAGGGACCGCCAGGTTCAGCCCCAGCATTTT
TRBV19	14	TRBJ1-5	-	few	CASSIEQVNQPQHF	TGTGCCAGTAGTATCGAGCAGGTCAATCAGCCCCAGCATTTT
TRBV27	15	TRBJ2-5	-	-	CASSLSGTHRETQYF	TGTGCCAGCAGTTTATCGGGGACCCACAGGGAGACCCAGTACTTC
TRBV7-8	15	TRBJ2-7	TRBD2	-	CASSLLSLAGYEQYF	TGTGCCAGCAGCTTACTATCTCTAGCGGGCTACGAGCAGTACTTC
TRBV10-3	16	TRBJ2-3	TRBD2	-	CAISDRLARGTDTQYF	TGTGCCATCAGTGACCGACTAGCGAGAGGCACAGATACGCAGTATTTT
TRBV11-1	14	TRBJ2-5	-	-	CASRKRGGGETQYF	TGTGCCAGCAGGAAAAGAGGGGGGGGAGAGACCCAGTACTTC
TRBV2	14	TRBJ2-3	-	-	CASSDPRPTDTQYF	TGTGCCAGCAGTGACCCGAGACCCACAGATACGCAGTATTTT
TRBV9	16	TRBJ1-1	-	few	CASSGQRWAQDTEAFF	TGTGCCAGCAGCGGCCAGAGGTGGGCACAAGACACTGAAGCTTTCTTT
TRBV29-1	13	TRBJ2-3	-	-	CSVSGGPTDTQYF	TGCAGCGTTTCGGGGGGCCCCACAGATACGCAGTATTTT
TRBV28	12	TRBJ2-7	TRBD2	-	CASGTSVYEQYF	TGTGCGTCCGGGACTAGCGTCTACGAGCAGTACTTC
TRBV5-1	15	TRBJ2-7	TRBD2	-	CASSARTSHLDEQYF	TGCGCCAGCAGCGCACGGACTAGTCATTTAGACGAGCAGTACTTC
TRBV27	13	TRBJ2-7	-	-	CASRRTDGYEQYF	TGTGCCAGCAGGAGGACGGACGGCTACGAGCAGTACTTC
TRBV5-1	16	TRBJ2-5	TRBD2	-	CASSPGLAGYRETQYF	TGCGCCAGCAGCCCAGGACTAGCGGGATATCGGGAGACCCAGTACTTC
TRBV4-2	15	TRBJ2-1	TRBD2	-	CASSLFGGGGNEQFF	TGTGCCAGCAGCCTTTTCGGCGGGGGAGGCAATGAGCAGTTCTTC
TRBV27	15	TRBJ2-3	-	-	CASSLPGLGTDTQYF	TGTGCCAGCAGTCTACCGGGACTGGGCACAGATACGCAGTATTTT
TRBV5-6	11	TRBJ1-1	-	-	CASSLTGRAFF	TGTGCCAGCAGCTTGACAGGAAGGGCTTTCTTT
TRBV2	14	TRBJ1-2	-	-	CASKIDPPGPVYTF	TGTGCCAGCAAAATTGATCCGCCCGGGCCCGTTTACACCTTC
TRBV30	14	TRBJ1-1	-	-	CAWSRGPGDTEAFF	TGTGCCTGGAGTCGCGGACCAGGGGACACTGAAGCTTTCTTT
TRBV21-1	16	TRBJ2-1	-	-	CASSKDRGGSYNEQFF	TGTGCCAGCAGCAAAGATCGCGGGGGCAGCTACAATGAGCAGTTCTTC
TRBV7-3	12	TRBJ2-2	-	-	CASSSDTGELFF	TGTGCCAGCAGCTCCGACACCGGGGAGCTGTTTTTT
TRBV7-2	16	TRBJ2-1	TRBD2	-	CASSSTPGLARDEQFF	TGTGCCAGCAGCTCCACCCCCGGACTAGCGCGGGATGAGCAGTTCTTC
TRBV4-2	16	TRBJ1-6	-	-	CASSQDRTAYNSPLHF	TGTGCCAGCAGCCAAGACCGCACAGCCTATAATTCACCCCTCCACTTT
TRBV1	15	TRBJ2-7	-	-	CTSSLIQGEGYEQYF	TGCACCAGCAGCCTAATCCAGGGGGAGGGCTACGAGCAGTACTTC
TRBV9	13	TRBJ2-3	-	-	CASSVGEIDTQYF	TGTGCCAGCAGCGTAGGGGAGATAGATACGCAGTATTTT
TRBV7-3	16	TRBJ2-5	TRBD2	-	CASSLTGSGGQETQYF	TGTGCCAGCAGCTTAACTGGGTCGGGGGGCCAAGAGACCCAGTACTTC
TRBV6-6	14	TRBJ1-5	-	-	CASQFTGDNQPQHF	TGTGCCAGCCAGTTCACCGGCGACAATCAGCCCCAGCATTTT
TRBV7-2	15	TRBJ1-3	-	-	CASTRRGVTGNTIYF	TGTGCCAGCACTCGTAGGGGAGTAACTGGAAACACCATATATTTT
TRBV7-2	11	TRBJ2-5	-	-	CASSLLETQYF	TGTGCCAGCAGCTTATTAGAGACCCAGTACTTC
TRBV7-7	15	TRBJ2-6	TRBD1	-	CASSLGGSGANVLTF	TGTGCTAGCAGCTTAGGGGGCTCCGGGGCCAACGTCCTGACTTTC
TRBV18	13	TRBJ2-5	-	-	CASSPSSQETQYF	TGTGCCAGCTCACCATCGTCTCAAGAGACCCAGTACTTC
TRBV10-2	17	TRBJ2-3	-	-	CASSESTGSYSTDTQYF	TGCGCCAGCAGTGAGTCGACAGGCTCTTATAGCACAGATACGCAGTATTTT
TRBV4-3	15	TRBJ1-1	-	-	CASSPGPMEGTEAFF	TGCGCCAGCAGCCCCGGACCGATGGAGGGGACTGAAGCTTTCTTT
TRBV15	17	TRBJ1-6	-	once	CATSRAWGDGLNSPLHF	TGTGCCACCAGCAGAGCGTGGGGAGACGGGTTAAATTCACCCCTCCACTTT
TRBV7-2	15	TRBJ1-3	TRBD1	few	CASSFDRAPGNTIYF	TGTGCCAGCAGCTTCGACAGGGCGCCAGGGAACACCATATATTTT
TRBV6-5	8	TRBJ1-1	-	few	CASGQAFF	TGTGCCAGCGGTCAAGCTTTCTTT